Below, 28 T cell receptor beta chains from the same sample are listed, as sequenced in a study of OX40 agonist ivuxolimab in advanced cancers. The method was immunoSEQ multiplex PCR; TCRdb's version includes in-frame clones alone and lacks a portion of them. The table has approximately 74,000 clones, about 89% seen once; the top ten hold 5.9%. The sample here was CD4+ or CD8+ T cells sorted from blood, taken in a trial of the OX40 agonist ivuxolimab. These receptors all stem from an adult with an advanced solid tumor such as melanoma, head and neck, liver or kidney cancer.

The gene calls are TRBV11-3 and TRBJ2-1; D is perhaps TRBD1 (6 bases). Germline CDR1 is SGHNT and CDR2 is YENEEA. V gave up 3 bases and J gave up 5 bases, with 11 bases separating them. The CDR3 consists of 14 residues. This CDR3 reads CASSFGGWHNEQFF. The CDR3, as DNA: TGTGCCAGCAGCTTTGGGGGCTGGCACAATGAGCAGTTCTTC.

The rearrangement joins TRBV29-1 to TRBJ2-5; D possibly corresponds to TRBD1 (5 bases). The CDR3 is 13 amino acids. The germline V and J ends were trimmed by 2 bases and 3 bases, with 10 bases remaining between them. Per the germline V gene, CDR1 is SQVTM and CDR2 is ANQGSEA. The DNA for the CDR3 is TGCAGCGTTGAAATGTTAGGGGAAGAGACCCAGTACTTC. Encoded protein: CSVEMLGEETQYF.

The chain combines TRBV27 with TRBJ2-7; 10 nucleotides align to TRBD2. Per germline, CDR1 MNHEY and CDR2 SMNVEV (reference sequence). The V and J ends lost 2 bases and 4 bases, in that order; junction bases with no gene match: 8. This CDR3 has 16 amino acids. Here the CDR3 reads CASSLNIAGGFYEQYF. In nucleotides, the CDR3 is TGTGCCAGCAGTTTAAATATAGCGGGAGGATTTTACGAGCAGTACTTC.

The J gene is TRBJ2-1, the V gene TRBV6-6; 15 bases are shared with TRBD2. The CDR3 sequence is 16 residues long. The V gene's germline CDR1 is MNHNY and CDR2 SVGAGI (reference sequence). Germline trimming cut 6 bases from V and 8 bases from J; bases unmatched to any gene: 8. CDR3 residues: CASSPGLAGGPDEQFF. As DNA, the CDR3 is TGTGCCAGCAGCCCCGGACTAGCGGGAGGGCCGGATGAGCAGTTCTTC.

The chain carries TRBV5-8 and TRBJ2-3, with 12 positions matching TRBD2. Germline values: CDR1 SGHTS, CDR2 YDEGEE. Losses at the gene ends were 4 bases for V and 0 bases for J; bases not matched to a gene: 12. CDR3 length: 19 residues. The CDR3 spells CASSPLLAGGPSSTDTQYF. The CDR3 DNA is TGTGCCAGCAGCCCCCTCCTAGCGGGGGGGCCGAGCAGCACAGATACGCAGTATTTT.

The chain combines TRBV6-6 with TRBJ1-3, with D hard to call. Per germline, CDR1 MNHNY and CDR2 SVGAGI (reference sequence). Trimming stripped 4 bases from V and 0 bases from J, with 13 bases between. CDR3 length: 16 residues. CDR3 sequence (DNA): TGTGCCAGCAGTTTGCTGACTCATAACTCTGGAAACACCATATATTTT. This translates into CASSLLTHNSGNTIYF.

This chain connects TRBV19 to TRBJ2-1; tentatively, D is TRBD2 (6 bases). Germline loops: CDR1 LNHDA, CDR2 SQIVND (reference sequence). The CDR3 has 15 residues. The germline V and J ends were trimmed by 3 bases and 4 bases, with 13 bases remaining between them. CDR3 bases: TGTGCCAGTAGTATCGGGCTAGCGAGGTACAATGAGCAGTTCTTC. This encodes CASSIGLARYNEQFF.

For the CDR3, the DNA is TGTGCCAGCAGTTACTGGACAGGGGGTAACACTGAAGCTTTCTTT. It is translated as CASSYWTGGNTEAFF. The chain carries TRBV6-5 and TRBJ1-1; 10 bases line up with TRBD1. Germline lookup yields CDR1 MNHEY and CDR2 SVGAGI. This CDR3 is 15 amino acids long. The ends lost 1 base at V and 2 bases at J; junction bases unmatched: 1.

V usage is TRBV7-9 and J usage is TRBJ1-5; D is uncertain. Trimming took 3 bases from V and 6 from J, leaving 9 bases between them. This CDR3 has 13 amino acids. Germline loops: CDR1 SEHNR, CDR2 FQNEAQ (reference sequence). The CDR3 spells CASSLSEFQPQHF. DNA for the CDR3: TGTGCCAGCAGCTTGTCGGAGTTTCAGCCCCAGCATTTT.

The chain carries TRBV19 and TRBJ1-2; D remains unclear. Germline CDR1 and CDR2: LNHDA and SQIVND (reference sequence). V lost 5 bases to trimming and J lost 3 bases, with 16 bases between them. CDR3 length equals 15 residues. The CDR3 DNA reads as TGTGCCAGTAGTTTCCAACCTAGGGAACACTATGGCTACACCTTC. Its translation is CASSFQPREHYGYTF.

The chain is built from TRBV7-9 and TRBJ2-7; 8 positions agree with TRBD1. The germline V gene has CDR1 SEHNR and CDR2 FQNEAQ (reference sequence). J lost 5 bases, V lost 4 bases, and 4 bases had no gene match. This CDR3 contains 13 residues. As DNA, the CDR3 is TGTGCCAGCAGCTCCCAGGGGGCGGACGAGCAGTACTTC. As protein: CASSSQGADEQYF.

The chain links TRBV7-9 to TRBJ2-3; the D gene is possibly TRBD2 (6 bases). This CDR3 contains 15 residues. CDR1 and CDR2 from the germline V gene are SEHNR and FQNEAQ (reference sequence). Trimming took 3 bases from V and 2 from J, leaving 12 bases between them. The CDR3 DNA sequence: TGTGCCAGCAGCTTCTCGGGGGAGTTCACAGATACGCAGTATTTT. Translated: CASSFSGEFTDTQYF.

This chain uses TRBV6-1 with TRBJ1-5; D remains ambiguous. Germline values: CDR1 MNHNS, CDR2 SASEGT. Trimming cost V 2 bases and J 3 bases, with 14 bases left between them. The length of the CDR3 is 16 residues. The CDR3: CASSELALLYNQPQHF. DNA for the CDR3: TGTGCCAGCAGTGAATTGGCCCTCCTTTACAATCAGCCCCAGCATTTT.

The chain employs TRBV4-3 and TRBJ1-2, with D tentatively TRBD1 (5 bases). The germline gives CDR1 LGHNA, CDR2 YSLEER. Deletions cut 1 base from V and 4 bases from J, with 16 bases between. The CDR3 runs 16 residues. CDR3 sequence: CASSQVLGDRSYGYTF. Written as DNA, the CDR3 is TGCGCCAGCAGCCAAGTATTGGGCGACAGATCCTATGGCTACACCTTC.

The V gene is TRBV25-1, the J gene TRBJ1-4; unclear D gene. Germline values: CDR1 MGHDK, CDR2 SYGVNS. The length of the CDR3 is 13 residues. Between the trimmed V and J ends, which lost 7 bases and 7 bases, there was a span of 13 bases. The CDR3 sequence is CASKNGKGEKLFF. The CDR3 region has the DNA TGTGCCAGCAAAAACGGGAAGGGTGAAAAACTGTTTTTT.

This chain uses TRBV4-3 with TRBJ2-3; TRBD1 agrees at 7 bases. Germline-derived CDR1 and CDR2 are LGHNA and YSLEER. The junction had 7 bases not matched to a gene; V was cut back by 4 bases and J by 3 bases. The CDR3 runs 15 residues. The CDR3: CASSPKTGLTDTQYF. The CDR3 DNA reads TGCGCCAGCAGCCCGAAGACAGGGCTGACAGATACGCAGTATTTT.

In its sample, this clone was seen a few times. Other DNA variants within this sample encode the same CDR3. The chain carries TRBV19 and TRBJ1-1, with 10 bases identical to TRBD1. Trimming cost V 5 bases and J 4 bases; bases outside gene matches: 4. Germline V gene lookup returns CDR1 LNHDA and CDR2 SQIVND (reference sequence). The CDR3 sequence is 14 residues long. The CDR3 DNA reads TGTGCCAGTAGTTTTCGGACAGGGGGCACTGAAGCTTTCTTT. This sequence encodes CASSFRTGGTEAFF.

The chain links TRBV27 to TRBJ1-1, with 8 bases identical to TRBD1. The germline CDR1 and CDR2 sequences are MNHEY and SMNVEV (reference sequence). The ends lost 6 bases at V and 2 bases at J; junction bases unmatched: 8. This CDR3 is 15 amino acids long. The CDR3 protein is CASRTDRGYNTEAFF. The DNA for the CDR3 is TGTGCCAGCAGGACCGACAGGGGCTATAACACTGAAGCTTTCTTT.

This clone was seen just once. The J gene is TRBJ2-5, the V gene TRBV28; TRBD1 might be the D (6 bases). The J call may not be correct, given that the DNA end is closer to TRBJ2-7. CDR3 size: 15 residues. Germline V gene lookup returns CDR1 MDHEN and CDR2 SYDVKM. This CDR3 reads CASSLFPGRGDEQYF. DNA of the CDR3: TGTGCCAGCAGTTTATTCCCCGGCAGGGGAGACGAGCAGTACTTC.

This chain connects TRBV6-1 to TRBJ1-5; no firm D call. Between the trimmed V and J ends, which lost 0 bases and 4 bases, there was a span of 7 bases. CDR1 is MNHNS and CDR2 is SASEGT in the germline V gene. The CDR3 length is 14 residues. Here the CDR3 reads CASSEAATNQPQHF. The CDR3 coding sequence is TGTGCCAGCAGTGAAGCGGCAACTAATCAGCCCCAGCATTTT.

The chain employs TRBV5-1 and TRBJ2-7; weak D call: TRBD2 (6 bases). This CDR3 region has 16 residues. CDR1 and CDR2 from the germline V gene are SGHRS and YFSETQ. V lost 5 bases and J lost 7, with 25 bases in between. CDR3 nucleotide sequence: TGCGCCAGCAGTGTAGGGTTTGGGACTCAGCTACGAGAGCAGTACTTC. This sequence encodes CASSVGFGTQLREQYF.

The chain combines TRBV19 with TRBJ2-7, with TRBD1 matching 8 bases. With 5 bases clipped from V and 5 bases from J, the junction kept 2 bases outside the gene matches. Per germline, CDR1 LNHDA and CDR2 SQIVND (reference sequence). The CDR3 is 12 amino acids. The DNA for the CDR3 is TGTGCCAGTAGTGCACAGGGGGACGAGCAGTACTTC. The encoded protein is CASSAQGDEQYF.

V and J are TRBV27 and TRBJ2-7, with no clear D. The length of the CDR3 is 12 residues. Trimming took 5 bases from V and 6 from J, leaving 11 bases between them. CDR1 and CDR2 from the germline V gene are MNHEY and SMNVEV (reference sequence). The CDR3 spells CASSIPGAEQYF. The CDR3 DNA reads TGTGCCAGCAGTATTCCAGGCGCCGAGCAGTACTTC.

The chain links TRBV11-2 to TRBJ2-7; tentative D call: TRBD1 (5 bases). This CDR3 region has 15 residues. The germline V gene encodes CDR1 SGHAT and CDR2 FQNNGV. Trimming took off 0 bases at V and 2 bases at J, with 11 bases between the two ends. This CDR3 is CASSLEDSPAYEQYF. DNA for the CDR3: TGTGCCAGCAGCTTAGAAGACAGTCCGGCCTACGAGCAGTACTTC.

The chain has TRBV28 and TRBJ2-7; TRBD2 aligns across 7 bases. This CDR3 has 16 residues. Germline V lookup: CDR1 MDHEN, CDR2 SYDVKM. V was pared by 3 bases and J by 5 bases, with 13 bases of the junction left unmatched. CDR3 residues: CASSFAGERRRHEQYF. The CDR3 DNA is TGTGCCAGCAGTTTCGCGGGGGAGCGCCGGAGACACGAGCAGTACTTC.

This sequence joins TRBV4-3 and TRBJ1-4, with 7 nucleotides matching TRBD1. The V and J ends lost 0 bases and 8 bases, in that order; junction bases with no gene match: 6. This CDR3 contains 15 residues. Germline lookup yields CDR1 LGHNA and CDR2 YSLEER. The CDR3 DNA sequence: TGCGCCAGCAGCCAAGATAGGGGGGGACAGGAAAAACTGTTTTTT. Translated, it gives CASSQDRGGQEKLFF.

The chain has TRBV28 and TRBJ1-2; the D gene is possibly TRBD1 (5 bases). CDR1 MDHEN and CDR2 SYDVKM come from the germline V gene. The CDR3 is 15 residues long. V lost 2 bases and J lost 4, with 14 bases in between. This chain's CDR3 is CASSLSAGRGYGYTF. The CDR3 DNA follows: TGTGCCAGCAGTTTAAGTGCAGGGAGGGGCTATGGCTACACCTTC.

In regard to this clone: Germline is not matched at one junction end, which may reflect a read error. The chain joins TRBV29-1 to TRBJ1-1, with D unresolved. Germline CDR1 reads SQVTM; CDR2 reads ANQGSEA. The CDR3 has 12 amino acids. CDR3 protein: CSVEVSNTEALF. The CDR3 coding sequence is TGCAGCGTTGAAGTTTCGAACACTGAAGCTCTCTTT.